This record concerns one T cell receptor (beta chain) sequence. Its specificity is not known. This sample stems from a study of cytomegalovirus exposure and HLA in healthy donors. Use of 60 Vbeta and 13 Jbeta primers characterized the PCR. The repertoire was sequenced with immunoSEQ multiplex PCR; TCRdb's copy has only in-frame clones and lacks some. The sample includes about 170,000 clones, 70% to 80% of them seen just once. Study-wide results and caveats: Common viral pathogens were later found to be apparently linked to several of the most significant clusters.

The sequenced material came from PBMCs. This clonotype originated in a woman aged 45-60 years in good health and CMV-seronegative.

The CDR3 loop reads CAWAGGRTYEQYF. The CDR3 DNA reads as TGTGCCTGGGCGGGGGGCAGGACCTACGAGCAGTACTTC. The chain couples TRBV30 to TRBJ2-7; TRBD2 matches 8 bases. With V trimmed by 5 bases and J by 2 bases, 5 bases remained unmatched. CDR1 and CDR2 (germline): GTSNPN, SVGIG (reference sequence). The CDR3 extends over 13 amino acids.